These T cell receptor beta chains were read from a single sample in a study of T cells in Graves' hyperthyroidism and ophthalmopathy. Each CDR3 protein is one row after TCRdb ran MiXCR on the multiplex PCR reads. The sample carries about 350,000 distinct CDR3 sequences, about a sixth recorded once. The source material was blood. Source of these receptors: a middle-aged woman with Graves' ophthalmopathy. CDR3s leave out the opening cysteine and the closing phenylalanine or tryptophan.

v_call,j_call,cdr3_aa
TRBV20-1,TRBJ1-5,SAREMGRDQPQH
TRBV12-3/TRBV12-4,TRBJ2-2,ASGQGNTGELF
TRBV19,TRBJ1-2,ASIGTGLGYT
TRBV6-5,TRBJ2-5,ASSYSTGLQETQY
TRBV30,TRBJ1-5,AWSRETNQPQH
TRBV27,TRBJ2-5,ASSFFPPREGLETQY
TRBV5-6,TRBJ1-2,ASSLEPDYGYT
TRBV18,TRBJ1-3,ASSPLERITGNTIY
TRBV7-9,TRBJ2-5,ASSLAMALAGGQETQY
TRBV24-1,TRBJ2-6,ATSDPTTDTPSGANVLT
TRBV25-1,TRBJ1-4,ASSEGGGAFNEKLF
TRBV6-1,TRBJ2-7,ASIFELRPDEQY
TRBV11-2,TRBJ1-1,ASSSPGQRNTEAF
TRBV24-1,TRBJ2-3,ATSDLGRGSTDTQY
TRBV10-3,TRBJ1-2,AISKGDANYGYT
TRBV6-2/TRBV6-3,TRBJ1-5,ASSFTGNRQPQH
TRBV11-2,TRBJ2-2,ASSSGLAGGNTGELF
TRBV28,TRBJ2-7,ASRYSPDFRSYEQY
TRBV30,TRBJ1-6,AWMGIGYNSPLH
TRBV15,TRBJ2-7,ATSRERQGASYEQY
TRBV6-2/TRBV6-3,TRBJ1-5,ATRWGYNQPQH
TRBV30,TRBJ2-1,AWGALSAVYNEQF
TRBV7-8,TRBJ2-1,ASSQDWPYEYNEQF
TRBV9,TRBJ2-2,ASDSTNTGELF
TRBV7-9,TRBJ1-3,ASSSGTADGNTIY
TRBV7-9,TRBJ2-1,ASSPQRVYNEQF
TRBV10-2,TRBJ2-5,ASSGPPLAGGTLEETQY
TRBV6-2/TRBV6-3,TRBJ2-7,ASSYASSGAYEQY
TRBV14,TRBJ2-7,ASSRTGPQAISFYEQY
TRBV5-6,TRBJ2-6,ASSFPGVSGANVLT
TRBV7-8,TRBJ2-6,ASSLAMRVSGANVLT
TRBV28,TRBJ2-5,ASVLAGVGETQY
TRBV6-1,TRBJ2-7,ASSEPNEQY
TRBV7-2,TRBJ2-7,ASRSDRGFYEQY
TRBV30,TRBJ1-2,AWTAGRGLGGYT
TRBV12-3/TRBV12-4,TRBJ1-2,ASSSILGGTGGDYGYT
TRBV29-1,TRBJ1-1,SVRFYNKGDVNTEAF